The rows below give T cell receptor beta chains drawn from one sample of a study of control samples from healthy donors and cancer patients. Measured with immunoSEQ multiplex PCR; TCRdb has only the in-frame clones, and not every one. The repertoire has 110,000 or so clones, approximately 83% of them found once; the top ten carry about 13%. Sequenced material: blood. The receptors originated from a woman between 50 and 59 years old in good health. Both conserved end residues are part of each CDR3. D genes are given only for firm matches. Size is omitted from some rows. Given values are once, few, many or a class for expanded clones.

15 | . | TRBJ1-6 | . | TRBV14 | CASSQNRAPNSPLHF | TGTGCCAGCAGCCAAAACAGGGCCCCTAATTCACCCCTCCACTTT
15 | many | TRBJ2-3 | . | TRBV11-2 | CASSLVSASTDTQYF | TGTGCCAGCAGCTTAGTTTCGGCTAGCACAGATACGCAGTATTTT
13 | . | TRBJ1-2 | TRBD1 | TRBV7-3 | CASSLGTDYGYTF | TGTGCCAGCAGCTTAGGGACAGACTATGGCTACACCTTC
14 | few | TRBJ2-1 | . | TRBV3-1/TRBV3-2 | CASSHYGRYNEQFF | TGTGCCAGCAGCCACTACGGACGTTACAATGAGCAGTTCTTC
16 | . | TRBJ1-1 | . | TRBV5-1 | CASSLEGHASRSEAFF | TGCGCCAGCAGCTTGGAGGGGCATGCTTCTCGCTCTGAAGCTTTCTTT
14 | few | TRBJ1-2 | TRBD1 | TRBV9 | CASSPGQGRSGYTF | TGTGCCAGCAGCCCGGGACAGGGAAGAAGTGGCTACACCTTC
14 | . | TRBJ2-7 | . | TRBV6-5 | CASSLTMVGNEQYF | TGTGCCAGCAGCTTAACGATGGTAGGGAACGAGCAGTACTTC
15 | once | TRBJ2-1 | . | TRBV5-1 | CASSLYPGRDEEQFF | TGCGCCAGCAGCTTGTATCCGGGGCGGGATGAAGAGCAGTTCTTC
12 | . | TRBJ1-2 | . | TRBV9 | CASSGRNYGYTF | TGTGCCAGCAGCGGGAGAAACTATGGCTACACCTTC
13 | . | TRBJ2-1 | TRBD2 | TRBV19 | CASSMLAGGEQFF | TGTGCCAGTAGTATGCTAGCGGGAGGTGAGCAGTTCTTC
13 | . | TRBJ1-1 | . | TRBV20-1 | CSASTGRNTEAFF | TGCAGTGCTAGTACAGGGAGGAACACTGAAGCTTTCTTT
16 | . | TRBJ1-5 | TRBD1 | TRBV6-4 | CASSDSGWDRDQPQHF | TGTGCCAGCAGTGACAGTGGTTGGGACAGAGATCAGCCCCAGCATTTT
14 | . | TRBJ1-3 | . | TRBV6-6 | CASSYSQSGNTIYF | TGTGCCAGCAGTTACTCACAGTCGGGAAACACCATATATTTT
13 | . | TRBJ2-1 | TRBD1 | TRBV7-3 | CASSSGQGNEQFF | TGTGCCAGCAGCTCCGGACAGGGGAATGAGCAGTTCTTC
11 | . | TRBJ2-1 | . | TRBV28 | CASSLTRQEFF | TGTGCCAGCAGTTTAACACGGCAGGAGTTCTTC
12 | . | TRBJ2-1 | . | TRBV12-3/TRBV12-4 | CASRREVHEQFF | TGTGCCAGCAGGAGAGAGGTCCATGAGCAGTTCTTC
13 | . | TRBJ2-5 | . | TRBV28 | CASRTGPEETQYF | TGTGCCAGCAGAACGGGCCCTGAAGAGACCCAGTACTTC
12 | . | TRBJ1-2 | . | TRBV11-2 | CASSQIRYGYTF | TGTGCCAGCAGTCAAATACGCTATGGCTACACCTTC
13 | . | TRBJ2-7 | . | TRBV6-5 | CASIGFPGREQYF | TGTGCCAGCATAGGATTCCCGGGGCGGGAGCAGTACTTC
16 | . | TRBJ1-2 | TRBD1 | TRBV19 | CASSLDGTGQDYGYTF | TGTGCCAGTAGTCTTGACGGGACAGGGCAGGACTATGGCTACACCTTC
15 | . | TRBJ2-3 | . | TRBV19 | CASSPDRASTDTQYF | TGTGCCAGTAGCCCTGACCGTGCTAGCACAGATACGCAGTATTTT
13 | . | TRBJ2-1 | . | TRBV7-9 | CASSLDPDNEQFF | TGTGCCAGCAGCCTGGACCCAGACAATGAGCAGTTCTTC
15 | . | TRBJ1-5 | . | TRBV4-2 | CASSRSDTAGQPQHF | TGTGCCAGCAGCCGGAGCGACACAGCGGGCCAGCCCCAGCATTTT
14 | . | TRBJ1-1 | . | TRBV7-2 | CASSFGSGNTEAFF | TGTGCCAGCAGCTTTGGTAGCGGGAACACTGAAGCTTTCTTT
13 | once | TRBJ2-7 | . | TRBV4-2 | CASSPEGGGEQYF | TGTGCCAGCAGCCCCGAGGGGGGGGGCGAGCAGTACTTC
16 | once | TRBJ2-3 | . | TRBV9 | CASSAAGSHPTDTQYF | TGTGCCAGCAGCGCGGCGGGATCCCACCCTACAGATACGCAGTATTTT
15 | . | TRBJ1-6 | . | TRBV9 | CASSVEGRGNSPLHF | TGTGCCAGCAGCGTAGAAGGCAGGGGTAATTCACCCCTCCACTTT
12 | . | TRBJ2-3 | . | TRBV6-6 | CASSYTGDTQYF | TGTGCCAGCAGTTACACTGGGGATACGCAGTATTTT
14 | few | TRBJ2-7 | . | TRBV4-3 | CASSQGVRMYEQYF | TGCGCCAGCAGCCAAGGAGTCAGGATGTACGAGCAGTACTTC
14 | . | TRBJ2-1 | TRBD2 | TRBV6-5 | CASSLAGPYNEQFF | TGTGCCAGCAGCTTAGCGGGACCCTACAATGAGCAGTTCTTC
14 | . | TRBJ2-2 | TRBD1 | TRBV5-4 | CASSLPQGAGELFF | TGTGCCAGCAGCTTGCCACAGGGGGCCGGGGAGCTGTTTTTT
14 | few | TRBJ1-2 | . | TRBV2 | CASSEVFGDYGYTF | TGTGCCAGCAGTGAAGTCTTCGGGGACTATGGCTACACCTTC
13 | . | TRBJ1-2 | TRBD1 | TRBV5-4 | CASSRDRVGGYTF | TGTGCCAGCAGCCGTGACAGGGTTGGTGGCTACACCTTC
16 | once | TRBJ1-2 | . | TRBV6-4 | CASSFTDSERYSGYTF | TGTGCCAGCAGTTTTACCGACAGTGAACGTTACTCTGGCTACACCTTC
13 | . | TRBJ2-1 | TRBD2 | TRBV19 | CASRTSDGVEQFF | TGTGCCAGTAGGACTAGCGATGGGGTTGAGCAGTTCTTC
11 | . | TRBJ2-7 | . | TRBV29-1 | CSGRDAYEQYF | TGCAGCGGCCGGGACGCCTACGAGCAGTACTTC
14 | . | TRBJ2-7 | . | TRBV6-5 | CASSRRFGVEEQYF | TGTGCCAGCAGTCGAAGGTTTGGAGTCGAGGAGCAGTACTTC
13 | . | TRBJ1-1 | . | TRBV2 | CASNHGRQSEAFF | TGTGCCAGCAATCATGGGCGGCAATCTGAAGCTTTCTTT
12 | . | TRBJ1-1 | . | TRBV10-3 | CAISDGGTEAFF | TGTGCCATCAGTGACGGGGGTACTGAAGCTTTCTTT
14 | . | TRBJ1-1 | . | TRBV11-2 | CASRPGGEATEAFF | TGTGCCAGCAGACCAGGAGGGGAGGCCACTGAAGCTTTCTTT
16 | . | TRBJ1-4 | . | TRBV4-1 | CASRKERTAFNEKLFF | TGCGCCAGCAGAAAAGAGAGGACAGCCTTTAATGAAAAACTGTTTTTT
15 | . | TRBJ1-1 | TRBD1 | TRBV4-2 | CASSQPTGRDTEAFF | TGTGCCAGCAGCCAACCGACAGGGAGGGACACTGAAGCTTTCTTT
15 | . | TRBJ1-6 | . | TRBV7-3 | CASSSDSNADSPLHF | TGTGCCAGCAGCTCGGACTCCAACGCAGATTCACCCCTCCACTTT
15 | . | TRBJ1-2 | . | TRBV5-1 | CASSLAGAGGEGYTF | TGCGCCAGCAGCTTGGCAGGGGCTGGCGGGGAAGGCTACACCTTC
15 | . | TRBJ1-5 | TRBD1 | TRBV18 | CASSPGQGSNQPQHF | TGTGCCAGCTCACCGGGACAGGGAAGCAATCAGCCCCAGCATTTT
13 | . | TRBJ2-7 | . | TRBV4-2 | CASSPTREREQYF | TGTGCCAGCAGCCCTACCCGGGAAAGGGAGCAGTACTTC
13 | . | TRBJ2-7 | . | TRBV13 | CASSFQSSYEQYF | TGTGCCAGCAGCTTCCAGAGCTCCTACGAGCAGTACTTC
13 | . | TRBJ2-3 | . | TRBV11-2 | CASSLGGKDTQYF | TGTGCCAGCAGCTTAGGTGGGAAAGATACGCAGTATTTT
15 | . | TRBJ2-7 | TRBD1 | TRBV6-5 | CASTKTGTGVYEQYF | TGTGCCAGCACCAAGACCGGGACAGGGGTCTACGAGCAGTACTTC
13 | . | TRBJ1-2 | . | TRBV12-3/TRBV12-4 | CASSFAQRYGYTF | TGTGCCAGCAGTTTCGCACAACGCTATGGCTACACCTTC
16 | . | TRBJ1-1 | . | TRBV6-5 | CASSYSIGRLNTEAFF | TGTGCCAGCAGTTACTCGATTGGACGGCTGAACACTGAAGCTTTCTTT
13 | . | TRBJ1-3 | TRBD1 | TRBV7-3 | CATERGLGNTIYF | TGTGCCACCGAAAGGGGGCTCGGAAACACCATATATTTT
16 | few | TRBJ2-5 | . | TRBV7-2 | CASSLYPRAAQETQYF | TGTGCCAGCAGCTTATACCCGCGGGCAGCGCAAGAGACCCAGTACTTC
16 | . | TRBJ2-1 | TRBD2 | TRBV14 | CASSPLTSGGSREQFF | TGTGCCAGCAGCCCATTGACTAGCGGGGGCTCGCGCGAGCAGTTCTTC